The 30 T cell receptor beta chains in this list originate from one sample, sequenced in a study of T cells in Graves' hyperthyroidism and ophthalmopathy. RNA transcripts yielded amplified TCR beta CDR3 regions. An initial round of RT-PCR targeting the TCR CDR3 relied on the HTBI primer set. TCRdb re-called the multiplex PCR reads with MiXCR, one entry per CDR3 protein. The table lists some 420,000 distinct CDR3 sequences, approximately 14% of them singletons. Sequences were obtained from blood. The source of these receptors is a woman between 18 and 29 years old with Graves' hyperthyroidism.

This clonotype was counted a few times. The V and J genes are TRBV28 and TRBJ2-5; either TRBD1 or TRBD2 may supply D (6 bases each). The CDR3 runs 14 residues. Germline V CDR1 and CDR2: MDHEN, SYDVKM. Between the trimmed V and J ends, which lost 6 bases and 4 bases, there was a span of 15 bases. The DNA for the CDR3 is TGTGCCAGCAGGGAGGGGGGAATGCGAGAGACCCAGTACTTC. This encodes CASREGGMRETQYF. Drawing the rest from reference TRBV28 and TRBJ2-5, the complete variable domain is DVKVTQSSRYLVKRTGEKVFLECVQDMDHENMFWYRQDPGLGLRLIYFSYDVKMKEKGDIPEGYSVSREKKERFSLILESASTNQTSMYLCASREGGMRETQYFGPGTRLLVL.

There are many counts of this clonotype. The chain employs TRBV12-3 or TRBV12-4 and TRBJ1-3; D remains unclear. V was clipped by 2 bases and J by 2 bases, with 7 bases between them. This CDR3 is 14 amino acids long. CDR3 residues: CASSLQRTGNTIYF. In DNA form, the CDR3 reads TGTGCCAGCAGTTTACAGAGGACTGGAAACACCATATATTTT.

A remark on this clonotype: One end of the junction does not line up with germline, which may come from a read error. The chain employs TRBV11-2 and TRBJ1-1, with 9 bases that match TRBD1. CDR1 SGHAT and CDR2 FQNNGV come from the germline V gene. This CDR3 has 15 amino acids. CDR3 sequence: CASSPWDRENTEGFF. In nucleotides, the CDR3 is TGTGCCAGCAGTCCATGGGACAGGGAAAACACTGAAGGTTTCTTT. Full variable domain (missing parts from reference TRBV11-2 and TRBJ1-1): EAGVAQSPRYKIIEKRQSVAFWCNPISGHATLYWYQQILGQGPKLLIQFQNNGVVDDSQLPKDRFSAERLKGVDSTLKIQPAKLEDSAVYLCASSPWDRENTEGFFGQGTRLTVV.

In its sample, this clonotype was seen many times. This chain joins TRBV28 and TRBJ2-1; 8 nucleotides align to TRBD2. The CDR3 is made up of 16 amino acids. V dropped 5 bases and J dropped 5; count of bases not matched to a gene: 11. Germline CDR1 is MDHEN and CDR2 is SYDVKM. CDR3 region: CASSLTPGLGNNEQFF. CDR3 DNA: TGTGCCAGCAGTCTAACCCCGGGACTAGGAAACAATGAGCAGTTCTTC. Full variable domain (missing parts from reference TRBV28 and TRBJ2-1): DVKVTQSSRYLVKRTGEKVFLECVQDMDHENMFWYRQDPGLGLRLIYFSYDVKMKEKGDIPEGYSVSREKKERFSLILESASTNQTSMYLCASSLTPGLGNNEQFFGPGTRLTVL.

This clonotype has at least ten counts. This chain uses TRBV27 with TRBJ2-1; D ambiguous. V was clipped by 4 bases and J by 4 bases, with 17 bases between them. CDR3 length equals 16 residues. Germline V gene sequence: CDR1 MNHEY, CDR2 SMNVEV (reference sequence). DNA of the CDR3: TGTGCCAGCAGTTCATGGGGTCAGATTCAATACAATGAGCAGTTCTTC. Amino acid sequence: CASSSWGQIQYNEQFF.

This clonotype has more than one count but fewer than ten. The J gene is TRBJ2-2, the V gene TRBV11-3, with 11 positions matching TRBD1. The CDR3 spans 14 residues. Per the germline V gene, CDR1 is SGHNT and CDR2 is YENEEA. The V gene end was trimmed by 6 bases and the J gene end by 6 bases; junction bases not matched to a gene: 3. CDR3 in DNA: TGTGCCAGCAGACGGGGACAGGGGGCCGGGGAGCTGTTTTTT. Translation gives CASRRGQGAGELFF. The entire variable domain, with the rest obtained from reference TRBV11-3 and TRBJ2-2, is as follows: EAGVVQSPRYKIIEKKQPVAFWCNPISGHNTLYWYLQNLGQGPELLIRYENEEAVDDSQLPKDRFSAERLKGVDSTLKIQPAELGDSAVYLCASRRGQGAGELFFGEGSRLTVL.

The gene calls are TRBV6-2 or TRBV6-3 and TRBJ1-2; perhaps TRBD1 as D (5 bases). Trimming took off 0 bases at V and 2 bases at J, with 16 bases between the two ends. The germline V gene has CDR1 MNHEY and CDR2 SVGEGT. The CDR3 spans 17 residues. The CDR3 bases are TGTGCCAGCAGTTACTCTTCTCGGGCCAGGGAGAACTATGGCTACACCTTC. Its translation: CASSYSSRARENYGYTF.

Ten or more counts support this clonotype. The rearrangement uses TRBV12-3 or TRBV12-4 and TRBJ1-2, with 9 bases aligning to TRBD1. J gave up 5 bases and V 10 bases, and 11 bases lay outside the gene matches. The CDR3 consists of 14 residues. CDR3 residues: CATLASTGGYGYTF. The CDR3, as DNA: TGTGCCACCCTAGCCTCGACAGGGGGATATGGCTACACCTTC.

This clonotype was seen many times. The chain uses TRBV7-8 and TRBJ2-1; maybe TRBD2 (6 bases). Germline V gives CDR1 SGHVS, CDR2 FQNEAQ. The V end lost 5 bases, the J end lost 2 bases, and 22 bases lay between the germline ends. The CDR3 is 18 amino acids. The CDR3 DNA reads TGTGCCAGCAGCCCCCGGGCGGGGCTCCCCCGGACCTACAATGAGCAGTTCTTC. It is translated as CASSPRAGLPRTYNEQFF.

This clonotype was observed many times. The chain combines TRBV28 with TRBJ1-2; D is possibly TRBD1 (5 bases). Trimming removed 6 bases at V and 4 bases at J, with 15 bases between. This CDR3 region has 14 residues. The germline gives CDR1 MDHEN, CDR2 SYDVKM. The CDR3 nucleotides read TGTGCCAGCAGAACAGGCGCTGCTATCTATGGCTACACCTTC. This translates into CASRTGAAIYGYTF.

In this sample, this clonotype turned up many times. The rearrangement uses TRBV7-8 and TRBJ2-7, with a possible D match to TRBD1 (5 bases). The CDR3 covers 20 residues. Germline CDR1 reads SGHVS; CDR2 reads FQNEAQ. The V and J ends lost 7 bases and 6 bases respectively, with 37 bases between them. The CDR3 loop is CASIPRRFRGRAEPTGEQYF. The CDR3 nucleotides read TGTGCCAGCATCCCGCGGAGATTTAGGGGCAGGGCAGAACCTACCGGCGAGCAGTACTTC.

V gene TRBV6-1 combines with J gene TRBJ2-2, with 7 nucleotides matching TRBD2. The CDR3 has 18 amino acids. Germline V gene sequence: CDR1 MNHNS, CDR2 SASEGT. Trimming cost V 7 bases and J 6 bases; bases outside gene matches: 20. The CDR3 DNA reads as TGTGCCAGCACCCACTTCGGTTCCGGGAGGATTTCGTCCGGGGAGCTGTTTTTT. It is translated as CASTHFGSGRISSGELFF.

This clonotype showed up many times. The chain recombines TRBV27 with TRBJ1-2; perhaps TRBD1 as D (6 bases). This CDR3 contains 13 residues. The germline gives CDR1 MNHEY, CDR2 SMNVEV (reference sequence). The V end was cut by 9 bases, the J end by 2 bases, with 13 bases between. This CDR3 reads CASADRPNYGYTF. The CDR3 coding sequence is TGTGCCAGTGCGGACAGACCCAACTATGGCTACACCTTC.

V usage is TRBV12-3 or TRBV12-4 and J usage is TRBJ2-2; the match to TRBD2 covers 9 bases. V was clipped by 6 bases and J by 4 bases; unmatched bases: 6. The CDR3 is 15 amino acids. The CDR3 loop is CASSRSGSGTGELFF. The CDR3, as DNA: TGTGCCAGCAGCCGTAGCGGGAGCGGCACCGGGGAGCTGTTTTTT.

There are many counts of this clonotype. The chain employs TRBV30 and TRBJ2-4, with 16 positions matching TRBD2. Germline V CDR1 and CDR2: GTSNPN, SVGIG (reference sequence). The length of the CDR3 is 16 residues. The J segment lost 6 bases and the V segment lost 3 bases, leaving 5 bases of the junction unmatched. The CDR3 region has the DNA TGTGCCTGGAGGGAAGGGACTAGCGGGAGGGGAAACATTCAGTACTTC. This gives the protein CAWREGTSGRGNIQYF.

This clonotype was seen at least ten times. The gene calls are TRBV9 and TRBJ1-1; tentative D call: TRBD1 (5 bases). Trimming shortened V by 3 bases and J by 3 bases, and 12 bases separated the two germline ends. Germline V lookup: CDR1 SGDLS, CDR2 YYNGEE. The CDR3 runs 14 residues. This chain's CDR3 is CASSALTGDTEAFF. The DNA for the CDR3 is TGTGCCAGCAGCGCGCTGACGGGGGACACTGAAGCTTTCTTT.

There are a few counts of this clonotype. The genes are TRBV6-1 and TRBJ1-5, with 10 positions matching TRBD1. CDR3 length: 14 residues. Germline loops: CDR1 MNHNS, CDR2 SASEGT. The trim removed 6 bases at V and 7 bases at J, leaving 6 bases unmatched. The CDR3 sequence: CASSPTGGRQPQHF. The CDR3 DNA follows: TGTGCCAGCAGCCCGACAGGGGGCCGCCAGCCCCAGCATTTT.

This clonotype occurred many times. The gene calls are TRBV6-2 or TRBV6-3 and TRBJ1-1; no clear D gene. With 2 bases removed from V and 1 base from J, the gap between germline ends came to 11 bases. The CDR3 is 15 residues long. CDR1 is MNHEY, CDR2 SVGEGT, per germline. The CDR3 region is CASSYEDFPNTEAFF. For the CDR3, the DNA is TGTGCCAGCAGTTACGAAGACTTCCCGAACACTGAAGCTTTCTTT.

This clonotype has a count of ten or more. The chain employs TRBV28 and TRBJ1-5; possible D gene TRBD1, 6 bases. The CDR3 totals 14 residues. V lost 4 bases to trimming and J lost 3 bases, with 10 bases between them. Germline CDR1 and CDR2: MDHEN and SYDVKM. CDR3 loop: CASSSGGHNQPQHF. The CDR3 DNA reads TGTGCCAGCAGTTCCGGGGGCCACAATCAGCCCCAGCATTTT.

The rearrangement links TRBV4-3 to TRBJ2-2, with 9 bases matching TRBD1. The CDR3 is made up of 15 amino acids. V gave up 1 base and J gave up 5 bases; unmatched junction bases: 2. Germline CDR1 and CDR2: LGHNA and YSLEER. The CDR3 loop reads CASSQGDRVTGELFF. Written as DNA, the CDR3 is TGCGCCAGCAGCCAAGGGGACAGGGTAACCGGGGAGCTGTTTTTT.

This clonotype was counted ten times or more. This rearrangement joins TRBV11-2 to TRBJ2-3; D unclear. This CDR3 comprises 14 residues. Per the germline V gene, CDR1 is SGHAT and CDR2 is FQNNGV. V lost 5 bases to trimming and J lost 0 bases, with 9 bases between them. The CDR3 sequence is CASSLYTSTDTQYF. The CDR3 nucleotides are TGTGCCAGCAGCCTCTACACTAGCACAGATACGCAGTATTTT.

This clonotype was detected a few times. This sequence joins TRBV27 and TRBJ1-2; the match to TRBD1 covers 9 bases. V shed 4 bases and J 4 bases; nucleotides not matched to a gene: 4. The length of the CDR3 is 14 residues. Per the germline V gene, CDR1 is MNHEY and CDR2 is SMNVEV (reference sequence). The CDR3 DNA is TGTGCCAGCAGTTGGGGACAGGGCGGCTATGGCTACACCTTC. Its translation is CASSWGQGGYGYTF.

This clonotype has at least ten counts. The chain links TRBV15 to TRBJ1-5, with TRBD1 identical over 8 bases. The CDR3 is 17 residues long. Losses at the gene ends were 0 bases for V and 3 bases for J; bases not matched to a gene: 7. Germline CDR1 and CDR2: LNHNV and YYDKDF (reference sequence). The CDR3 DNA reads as TGTGCCACCAGCAGAGATCCGGGACAGGCCCACAATCAGCCCCAGCATTTT. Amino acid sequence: CATSRDPGQAHNQPQHF.

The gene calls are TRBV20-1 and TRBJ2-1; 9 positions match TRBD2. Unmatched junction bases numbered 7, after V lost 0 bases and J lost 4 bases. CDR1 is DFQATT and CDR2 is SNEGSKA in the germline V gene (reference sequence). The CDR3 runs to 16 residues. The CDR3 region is CSARDPASGKYNEQFF. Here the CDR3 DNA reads TGCAGTGCTAGAGATCCGGCTAGCGGGAAATACAATGAGCAGTTCTTC.

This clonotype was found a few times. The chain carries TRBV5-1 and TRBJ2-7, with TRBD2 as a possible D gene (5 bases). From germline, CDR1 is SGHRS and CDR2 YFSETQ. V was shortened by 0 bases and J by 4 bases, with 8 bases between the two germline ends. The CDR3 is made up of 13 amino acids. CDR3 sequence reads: CASSLETGYEQYF. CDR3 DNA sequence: TGCGCCAGCAGCTTGGAGACGGGGTACGAGCAGTACTTC.

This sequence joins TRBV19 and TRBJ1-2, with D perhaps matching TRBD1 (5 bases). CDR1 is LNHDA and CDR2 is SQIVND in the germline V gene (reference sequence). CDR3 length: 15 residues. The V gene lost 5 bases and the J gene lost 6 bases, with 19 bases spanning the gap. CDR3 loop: CASSLQGILLNGYTF. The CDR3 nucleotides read TGTGCCAGTAGTTTGCAGGGAATATTGCTGAATGGCTACACCTTC.

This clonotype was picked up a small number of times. Written as DNA, the CDR3 is TGTGCCAGCAGCCGTTGGGGGGCTAGCGGGAAGTACAATGAGCAGTTCTTC. Translating gives CASSRWGASGKYNEQFF. The chain has TRBV7-2 and TRBJ2-1; 9 positions agree with TRBD2. Germline V lookup: CDR1 SGHTA, CDR2 FQGNSA. J gave up 4 bases and V 5 bases, and 12 bases lay outside the gene matches. This CDR3 is 17 amino acids long. The full variable domain, completed using reference TRBV7-2 and TRBJ2-1, is GAGVSQSPSNKVTEKGKDVELRCDPISGHTALYWYRQSLGQGLEFLIYFQGNSAPDKSGLPSDRFSAERTGGSVSTLTIQRTQQEDSAVYLCASSRWGASGKYNEQFFGPGTRLTVL.

The CDR3: CASTLTSGSSTDTQYF. As DNA, the CDR3 is TGTGCCAGCACCTTGACTAGCGGGAGTAGCACAGATACGCAGTATTTT. This rearrangement joins TRBV6-2 or TRBV6-3 to TRBJ2-3; 12 bases align to TRBD2. The CDR3 loop spans 16 amino acids. The J segment lost 0 bases and the V segment lost 7 bases, leaving 5 bases of the junction unmatched. Germline lookup yields CDR1 MNHEY and CDR2 SVGEGT.

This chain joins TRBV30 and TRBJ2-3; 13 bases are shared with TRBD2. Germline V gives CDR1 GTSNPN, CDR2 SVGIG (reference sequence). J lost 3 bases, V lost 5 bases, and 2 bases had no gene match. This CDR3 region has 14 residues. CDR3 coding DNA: TGTGCCTGGGAGACTAGCGGGGGGACAGATACGCAGTATTTT. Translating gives CAWETSGGTDTQYF.

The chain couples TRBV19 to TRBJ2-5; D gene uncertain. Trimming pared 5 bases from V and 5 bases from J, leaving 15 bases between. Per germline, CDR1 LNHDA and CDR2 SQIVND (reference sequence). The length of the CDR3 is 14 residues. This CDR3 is CASSGARKGETQYF. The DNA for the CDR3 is TGTGCCAGTAGTGGTGCCCGAAAAGGGGAGACCCAGTACTTC.